The 21 T cell receptor beta chains below were found in one sample sequenced in a study of blood T cell repertoires in COVID-19. The assay was immunoSEQ multiplex PCR, and TCRdb's table has in-frame clones only and misses some. The table lists some 55,000 clones, 90% of them singletons. Sequencing was performed on peripheral blood. Every receptor here comes from a woman aged 40-49 years with active COVID-19.

This clone was found once. The V and J genes are TRBV5-5 and TRBJ2-5, with D possibly TRBD1 on 6 matching bases. Per the germline V gene, CDR1 is SGHKS and CDR2 is YYEKEE (reference sequence). The CDR3 is made up of 13 amino acids. V was trimmed by 0 bases and J by 3 bases, leaving 6 bases between them. CDR3 in amino acids: CASSLEGEETQYF. Here the CDR3 DNA reads TGTGCCAGCAGCTTGGAGGGGGAAGAGACCCAGTACTTC.

The chain joins TRBV5-1 to TRBJ2-1, with 8 bases matching TRBD2. Trimming took 6 bases from V and 5 from J; bases not matched to a gene: 7. Germline CDR1 SGHRS, CDR2 YFSETQ. There are 14 residues in the CDR3. The CDR3 DNA reads TGCGCCAGCACCGTAGCGGGGCTAAACAATGAGCAGTTCTTC. Amino acids: CASTVAGLNNEQFF. Based on the CDR3 plus reference TRBV5-1 and TRBJ2-1, the full variable domain is KAGVTQTPRYLIKTRGQQVTLSCSPISGHRSVSWYQQTPGQGLQFLFEYFSETQRNKGNFPGRFSGRQFSNSRSEMNVSTLELGDSALYLCASTVAGLNNEQFFGPGTRLTVL.

The V call is TRBV15, the J call TRBJ1-5; TRBD1 might be the D (5 bases). Germline lookup yields CDR1 LNHNV and CDR2 YYDKDF (reference sequence). There are 13 residues in the CDR3. V shed 6 bases and J shed 2 bases, with 8 bases lying between them. CDR3 DNA: TGTGCCACCAGTCGCAGGGGCAATCAGCCCCAGCATTTT. This sequence encodes CATSRRGNQPQHF.

This clone has just one count. This chain links TRBV7-3 with TRBJ1-1; maybe TRBD1 (6 bases). The CDR3 extends over 15 amino acids. Germline CDR1 SGHTA, CDR2 FQGTGA. V shed 5 bases and J shed 3 bases, with 16 bases lying between them. CDR3 region: CASSQVGGSYTEAFF. CDR3 bases: TGTGCCAGCAGCCAAGTTGGGGGCTCGTACACTGAAGCTTTCTTT.

The V call is TRBV11-1, the J call TRBJ2-1; 9 nucleotides match TRBD2. J gave up 8 bases and V 4 bases, and 9 bases lay outside the gene matches. Per germline, CDR1 SGHAT and CDR2 FQDESV (reference sequence). The CDR3 has 15 residues. This CDR3 reads CASSSRGGGADEQFF. The CDR3 DNA follows: TGTGCCAGCAGCTCGCGGGGCGGGGGGGCCGATGAGCAGTTCTTC.

This clone was counted a single time. J is TRBJ1-1 and V is TRBV11-3; 7 nucleotides line up with TRBD1. CDR1 is SGHNT and CDR2 is YENEEA in the germline V gene. This CDR3 has 15 amino acids. V shed 5 bases, J shed 4 bases, and the junction held 10 bases outside the gene matches. The CDR3 DNA sequence: TGTGCCAGCAGCCCAAGGAGGGGGCCGGGCACTGAAGCTTTCTTT. Encoded protein: CASSPRRGPGTEAFF.

This sequence joins TRBV11-3 and TRBJ1-2; D is perhaps TRBD1 (6 bases). From germline, CDR1 is SGHNT and CDR2 YENEEA. The CDR3 is 15 amino acids. V was pared by 2 bases and J by 5 bases, with 15 bases between. CDR3 amino acids: CASSLRWTDQYGYTF. In DNA form, the CDR3 reads TGTGCCAGCAGCTTACGGTGGACAGACCAATATGGCTACACCTTC.

In nucleotides, the CDR3 is TGTGCCAGCAGCTTAGGGACAGGCCAAGAGACCCAGTACTTC. This codes for CASSLGTGQETQYF. The gene calls are TRBV7-9 and TRBJ2-5, with 7 bases that match TRBD1. Germline V gene lookup returns CDR1 SEHNR and CDR2 FQNEAQ (reference sequence). The CDR3 runs 14 residues. Losses at the gene ends were 1 base for V and 1 base for J; bases not matched to a gene: 0.

The chain joins TRBV25-1 to TRBJ1-4; no reliable D call. The CDR3 extends over 14 amino acids. V shed 3 bases and J shed 3 bases, with 8 bases lying between them. In germline, CDR1 is MGHDK, CDR2 SYGVNS. CDR3 nucleotides: TGTGCCAGCAGTGAGCGGGGATCTAATGAAAAACTGTTTTTT. The encoded protein is CASSERGSNEKLFF. Based on the CDR3 plus reference TRBV25-1 and TRBJ1-4, the full variable domain is EADIYQTPRYLVIGTGKKITLECSQTMGHDKMYWYQQDPGMELHLIHYSYGVNSTEKGDLSSESTVSRIRTEHFPLTLESARPSHTSQYLCASSERGSNEKLFFGSGTQLSVL.

The CDR3 bases are TGTGCCAGCAGCTTAGACGCGATTAGCGGGGAGCTGTTTTTT. Translation gives CASSLDAISGELFF. The rearrangement links TRBV11-2 to TRBJ2-2; no firm D call. The CDR3 length is 14 residues. Germline V gene lookup returns CDR1 SGHAT and CDR2 FQNNGV. With 0 bases removed from V and 7 bases from J, the gap between germline ends came to 9 bases. Based on the CDR3 plus reference TRBV11-2 and TRBJ2-2, the full variable domain is EAGVAQSPRYKIIEKRQSVAFWCNPISGHATLYWYQQILGQGPKLLIQFQNNGVVDDSQLPKDRFSAERLKGVDSTLKIQPAKLEDSAVYLCASSLDAISGELFFGEGSRLTVL.

The J gene is TRBJ2-3, the V gene TRBV6-6; possible D gene TRBD1, 6 bases. The CDR3 runs to 14 residues. Trimming stripped 5 bases from V and 8 bases from J, with 17 bases between. CDR1 is MNHNY, CDR2 SVGAGI, per germline (reference sequence). The CDR3 DNA sequence: TGTGCCAGCAGTCCCCAGGGGACCCCGGCTACGCAGTATTTT. This codes for CASSPQGTPATQYF.

In this sample, this clone turned up once. The chain employs TRBV27 and TRBJ2-7; D possibly corresponds to TRBD2 (5 bases). CDR3 length: 14 residues. The germline V gene encodes CDR1 MNHEY and CDR2 SMNVEV (reference sequence). Trimming removed 5 bases from V and 3 bases from J, with 14 bases in between. CDR3 DNA: TGTGCCAGCAGTCCCAGACGGGAATTCTACGAGCAGTACTTC. It is translated as CASSPRREFYEQYF.

V is TRBV5-1 and J is TRBJ2-7; D is unclear. This CDR3 has 15 amino acids. V lost 0 bases and J lost 2, with 12 bases in between. CDR1 is SGHRS, CDR2 YFSETQ, per germline. The CDR3: CASSLDRRAPYEQYF. The CDR3 region has the DNA TGCGCCAGCAGCTTGGACAGACGTGCCCCCTACGAGCAGTACTTC.

The rearrangement uses TRBV9 and TRBJ2-2; TRBD2 matches 9 bases. Germline V gene data show CDR1 as SGDLS and CDR2 as YYNGEE. The CDR3 has 18 residues. Unmatched junction bases numbered 15, after V lost 4 bases and J lost 5 bases. The CDR3 protein is CASSPGSGRGGRTGELFF. The CDR3 DNA sequence: TGTGCCAGCAGCCCCGGGTCCGGGCGGGGGGGCAGGACCGGGGAGCTGTTTTTT. The whole variable domain, filled in from reference TRBV9 and TRBJ2-2, reads DSGVTQTPKHLITATGQRVTLRCSPRSGDLSVYWYQQSLDQGLQFLIQYYNGEERAKGNILERFSAQQFPDLHSELNLSSLELGDSALYFCASSPGSGRGGRTGELFFGEGSRLTVL.

This clone was seen once. This sequence joins TRBV21-1 and TRBJ1-5; the table assigns TRBD1, which was not confirmed against the DNA. TRBV21-1 is deemed a pseudogene. CDR3 length equals 19 residues. The CDR3 region is CASSKETFPITHINQPQHF. In nucleotides, the CDR3 is TGTGCCAGCAGCAAAGAGACATTCCCCATTACTCATATCAATCAGCCCCAGCATTTT.

This chain uses TRBV27 with TRBJ2-2; D might be TRBD1 (5 bases). Germline-derived CDR1 and CDR2 are MNHEY and SMNVEV (reference sequence). The CDR3 loop spans 17 amino acids. V was pared by 1 base and J by 0 bases, with 12 bases between. This chain's CDR3 is CASSLYLGQTNTGELFF. The CDR3, as DNA: TGTGCCAGCAGTTTATATTTGGGGCAAACGAACACCGGGGAGCTGTTTTTT.

This clone occurred once. J is TRBJ2-5 and V is TRBV11-3; 12 nucleotides match TRBD2. V lost 4 bases, J lost 2 bases, and 5 bases stayed unmatched. CDR3 length: 16 amino acids. Germline CDR1 and CDR2: SGHNT and YENEEA. DNA for the CDR3: TGTGCCAGCAGCTCTCTCGGACTAGCGGGGCAAGAGACCCAGTACTTC. Its protein is CASSSLGLAGQETQYF. The complete variable domain, with remaining parts taken from reference TRBV11-3 and TRBJ2-5, reads EAGVVQSPRYKIIEKKQPVAFWCNPISGHNTLYWYLQNLGQGPELLIRYENEEAVDDSQLPKDRFSAERLKGVDSTLKIQPAELGDSAVYLCASSSLGLAGQETQYFGPGTRLLVL.

The V gene is TRBV6-2 or TRBV6-3, the J gene TRBJ2-5; TRBD2 agrees at 13 bases. V was clipped by 5 bases and J by 4 bases; unmatched bases: 4. The germline gives CDR1 MNHEY, CDR2 SVGEGT. This CDR3 is 15 amino acids long. This chain's CDR3 is CASSATSGGGETQYF. CDR3 sequence (DNA): TGTGCCAGCAGTGCTACTAGCGGGGGGGGAGAGACCCAGTACTTC.

V and J are TRBV30 and TRBJ1-2; D remains unclear. V was clipped by 3 bases and J by 0 bases, with 17 bases between them. CDR1 and CDR2 from the germline V gene are GTSNPN and SVGIG (reference sequence). CDR3 length: 16 amino acids. CDR3 DNA: TGTGCCTGGAGCCACCGTTCTTTAACGGCTAACTATGGCTACACCTTC. Protein sequence: CAWSHRSLTANYGYTF.

The rearrangement uses TRBV7-9 and TRBJ2-1, with 13 bases fitting TRBD2. Germline V gene sequence: CDR1 SEHNR, CDR2 FQNEAQ (reference sequence). The CDR3 sequence is 19 residues long. The ends lost 4 bases at V and 0 bases at J; junction bases unmatched: 9. CDR3 residues: CASSSPTSGGLPSYNEQFF. In DNA form, the CDR3 reads TGTGCCAGCAGCTCGCCGACTAGCGGGGGGCTACCCTCCTACAATGAGCAGTTCTTC.

The chain combines TRBV3-1 (or the pseudogene TRBV3-2) with TRBJ2-4; D is possibly TRBD1 (6 bases). The CDR3 has 16 amino acids. V lost 2 bases to trimming and J lost 3 bases, with 14 bases between them. CDR1 and CDR2 from the germline V gene are LGHDT and YNNKEL (reference sequence). The CDR3 bases are TGTGCCAGCAGCCAATTTGTAGACAGGAACAAAAACATTCAGTACTTC. This gives the protein CASSQFVDRNKNIQYF.